The text below deals with one T cell receptor (beta chain). What it recognizes is unknown. This CDR3 region has 14 residues. Germline assignment: CDR1 DFQATT and CDR2 SNEGSKA (reference sequence). The V end was cut by 5 bases, the J end by 4 bases, with 15 bases between. The sample's treatment: roughly 10-day PBMC culture with coronavirus spike peptide pools or control peptides (ViraFEST assay). The study sequenced cultured CD4+ T cell DNA using the Oncomine TCR Beta short-read assay. Using its own MiXCR run on the PCR reads, TCRdb lists one record per CDR3 protein. The sample has 9,000 to 9,500 distinct CDR3 sequences, around 57% seen once. These data are taken from a study of vaccination and CD4 T cells after COVID-19.

This chain joins TRBV20-1 and TRBJ1-5; possible D gene TRBD1, 5 bases. The sample consisted of CD4+ T cells from blood, cultured in vitro. This TCR was sampled from a human donor who had recovered from COVID-19. CDR3 loop: CSAQEGRNNQPQHF. The CDR3 DNA follows: TGCAGTGCTCAGGAGGGGCGGAATAATCAGCCCCAGCATTTT.